This record covers a single TCR beta chain. These data belong to a study of T cell changes during pregnancy in multiple sclerosis. Sequencing used immunoSEQ multiplex PCR; TCRdb keeps in-frame clones, though not all of them. The profile shows 90,000 to 95,000 clones, 90% to 95% of them singletons. The sequencing here drew on peripheral blood, taken in the first trimester of pregnancy. This clonotype originated in a female donor with multiple sclerosis, enrolled in a pregnancy study.

The CDR3 sequence: CASSLGRAPYEQYF. CDR3 DNA sequence: TGTGCCAGCAGTTTAGGGCGGGCCCCTTACGAGCAGTACTTC. This chain joins TRBV27 and TRBJ2-7, with TRBD2 as a possible D gene (5 bases). The CDR3 has 14 amino acids. V was pared by 2 bases and J by 4 bases, with 12 bases between. Germline assignment: CDR1 MNHEY and CDR2 SMNVEV (reference sequence).